These 13 T cell receptor beta chains share one sample of origin, sequenced in a study of control samples from healthy donors and cancer patients. Only in-frame clones appear in the TCRdb table, and some are missing; sequencing was by immunoSEQ multiplex PCR. Of under 450,000 clones in the sample, around nine tenths were seen once. The specimen sequenced was PBMCs. The receptors originated from a man between 40 and 49 years old with head and neck cancer.

The rearrangement links TRBV5-1 to TRBJ2-7, with a weak D call TRBD2 (6 bases). Germline V gene lookup returns CDR1 SGHRS and CDR2 YFSETQ. This CDR3 contains 14 residues. Trimming took 1 base from V and 0 from J, leaving 8 bases between them. CDR3 in DNA: TGCGCCAGCAGCTTGTCCGGGGGCTCCTACGAGCAGTACTTC. Translation: CASSLSGGSYEQYF.

The V gene is TRBV9, the J gene TRBJ1-1; D unresolved. Trimming shortened V by 2 bases and J by 6 bases, and 5 bases separated the two germline ends. Per germline, CDR1 SGDLS and CDR2 YYNGEE. This CDR3 spans 11 amino acids. The CDR3 nucleotides are TGTGCCAGCAGCGTCGGCTCTGAAGCTTTCTTT. As protein: CASSVGSEAFF.

This clone was counted a few times. The chain is built from TRBV27 and TRBJ1-2, with 10 bases matching TRBD1. J was trimmed by 2 bases and V by 7 bases; bases with no gene match: 7. The CDR3 has 15 amino acids. Germline V lookup: CDR1 MNHEY, CDR2 SMNVEV (reference sequence). CDR3 in DNA: TGTGCCAGCAAGGACGGGACAGGGGCCAACTATGGCTACACCTTC. Residues: CASKDGTGANYGYTF.

The gene calls are TRBV7-9 and TRBJ2-4; 7 nucleotides align to TRBD1. Losses at the gene ends were 1 base for V and 0 bases for J; bases not matched to a gene: 12. Germline CDR1 and CDR2: SEHNR and FQNEAQ (reference sequence). The CDR3 totals 19 residues. DNA for the CDR3: TGTGCCAGCAGCTTAGACAGTCAGGGGGTATTCCTAGCCAAAAACATTCAGTACTTC. This sequence encodes CASSLDSQGVFLAKNIQYF.

The J gene is TRBJ2-7, the V gene TRBV28; D remains unclear. Germline CDR1 MDHEN, CDR2 SYDVKM. V lost 2 bases, J lost 4 bases, and 12 bases lay in between. This CDR3 contains 14 residues. The DNA for the CDR3 is TGTGCCAGCAGTTTACTTTGGGCTGGATACGAGCAGTACTTC. This translates into CASSLLWAGYEQYF.

The chain recombines TRBV5-1 with TRBJ2-6, with D uncertain. The CDR3 is 16 residues long. Trimming pared 0 bases from V and 0 bases from J, leaving 7 bases between. Germline CDR1 and CDR2: SGHRS and YFSETQ. The CDR3 bases are TGCGCCAGCAGCTTGGAGTTTGTCTCTGGGGCCAACGTCCTGACTTTC. The encoded protein is CASSLEFVSGANVLTF.

This chain joins TRBV29-1 and TRBJ2-3; weak D call: TRBD1 (6 bases). V gave up 1 base and J gave up 4 bases, with 15 bases separating them. The germline V gene encodes CDR1 SQVTM and CDR2 ANQGSEA. The CDR3 is 15 amino acids. Here the CDR3 DNA reads TGCAGCGTTGAAGGTGGGGGCCGAGGTGCAGATACGCAGTATTTT. It encodes CSVEGGGRGADTQYF.

The rearrangement uses TRBV7-9 and TRBJ2-5; weak D call: TRBD1 (8 bases). Germline values: CDR1 SEHNR, CDR2 FQNEAQ (reference sequence). Trimming took 2 bases from V and 4 from J, leaving 14 bases between them. The CDR3 has 15 amino acids. CDR3 sequence: CASSLIQGEGETQYF. The CDR3 nucleotides read TGTGCCAGCAGCTTAATACAGGGGGAGGGAGAGACCCAGTACTTC.

The gene calls are TRBV5-5 and TRBJ1-3; D is ambiguous. The CDR3 is 14 amino acids. Trimming cost V 4 bases and J 8 bases, with 16 bases left between them. Per germline, CDR1 SGHKS and CDR2 YYEKEE (reference sequence). Here the CDR3 reads CASSTDVGWDTIYF. CDR3 nucleotide sequence: TGTGCCAGCAGCACGGATGTAGGGTGGGACACCATATATTTT.

In this sample, this clone turned up a few times. The chain combines TRBV19 with TRBJ2-1, with D uncertain. In germline, CDR1 is LNHDA, CDR2 SQIVND (reference sequence). The CDR3 extends over 13 amino acids. V was shortened by 0 bases and J by 5 bases, with 5 bases between the two germline ends. CDR3 DNA sequence: TGTGCCAGTAGTATAGAAAAGGACAATGAGCAGTTCTTC. Its translation: CASSIEKDNEQFF.

CDR3 region: CASSRRGNQPQHF. The CDR3 DNA follows: TGTGCCAGCAGTCGGCGCGGGAATCAGCCCCAGCATTTT. This chain links TRBV28 with TRBJ1-5; D is undetermined. The ends were cut back, 5 bases at V and 4 bases at J, with 9 bases in the middle. Looked up from germline, CDR1 is MDHEN and CDR2 is SYDVKM. The CDR3 sequence is 13 residues long.

This chain connects TRBV20-1 to TRBJ2-3; D is ambiguous. Trimming stripped 3 bases from V and 4 bases from J, with 17 bases between. This CDR3 spans 15 amino acids. Germline V gene data show CDR1 as DFQATT and CDR2 as SNEGSKA (reference sequence). CDR3 sequence reads: CSASRPSQHPDTQYF. DNA for the CDR3: TGCAGTGCTAGTCGGCCAAGTCAACACCCAGATACGCAGTATTTT.

The chain couples TRBV9 to TRBJ1-5, with D unclear. The germline CDR1 and CDR2 sequences are SGDLS and YYNGEE. The ends were cut back, 0 bases at V and 0 bases at J, with 7 bases in the middle. The CDR3 runs 15 residues. For the CDR3, the DNA is TGTGCCAGCAGCGTAGCTGCGGATAGCAATCAGCCCCAGCATTTT. Protein: CASSVAADSNQPQHF.